The 21 T cell receptor beta chains below were found in one sample sequenced in a study of blood T cell repertoires in COVID-19. TCRdb keeps only in-frame clones here, not all; method: immunoSEQ multiplex PCR. Of around 160,000 clones listed, 75% to 90% are singletons. The source material was peripheral blood. Every receptor here comes from a man aged 18 to 35 with COVID-19, enrolled during active disease.

This clone occurred once. The chain combines TRBV27 with TRBJ2-1; 7 bases are shared with TRBD1. The V and J ends lost 9 bases and 1 base, in that order; junction bases with no gene match: 9. This CDR3 spans 15 amino acids. CDR1 is MNHEY and CDR2 is SMNVEV in the germline V gene (reference sequence). The DNA of the CDR3 is TGTGCCAGTCAGCCACAGGGGACGTCCTACAATGAGCAGTTCTTC. It specifies CASQPQGTSYNEQFF.

This clone showed up just once. This chain uses TRBV11-3 with TRBJ2-7, with 10 bases matching TRBD1. CDR1 is SGHNT, CDR2 YENEEA, per germline. The CDR3 is 15 amino acids. V shed 4 bases and J 3 bases; nucleotides not matched to a gene: 6. The CDR3 region has the DNA TGTGCCAGCAGCTCCGGGACAGGGGCCCGCTACGAGCAGTACTTC. This gives the protein CASSSGTGARYEQYF.

The chain joins TRBV27 to TRBJ2-5, with a possible D match to TRBD2 (5 bases). The CDR3 runs 14 residues. Germline loops: CDR1 MNHEY, CDR2 SMNVEV (reference sequence). Trimming left V 5 bases short and J 1 base short, with 11 bases between. CDR3: CASSPTNIQETQYF. The CDR3 coding sequence is TGTGCCAGCAGTCCGACTAACATCCAAGAGACCCAGTACTTC.

This rearrangement joins TRBV15 to TRBJ2-7; 11 bases align to TRBD2. The germline V gene encodes CDR1 LNHNV and CDR2 YYDKDF (reference sequence). CDR3 length equals 17 residues. With 3 bases clipped from V and 3 bases from J, the junction kept 10 bases outside the gene matches. Here the CDR3 DNA reads TGTGCCACCAGCAGCAGAGTAGGTACTAGCGGGAGCTACGAGCAGTACTTC. It specifies CATSSRVGTSGSYEQYF.

The V gene is TRBV9, the J gene TRBJ2-1; D uncertain. The germline V and J ends were trimmed by 2 bases and 2 bases, with 11 bases remaining between them. The V gene's germline CDR1 is SGDLS and CDR2 YYNGEE. The CDR3 is 15 residues long. The chain's CDR3 is CASSVQVDAYNEQFF. CDR3 DNA: TGTGCCAGCAGCGTTCAGGTTGACGCCTACAATGAGCAGTTCTTC.

This chain links TRBV29-1 with TRBJ2-1, with 13 bases lining up with TRBD2. The junction had 2 bases not matched to a gene; V was cut back by 7 bases and J by 2 bases. CDR1 and CDR2 (germline): SQVTM, ANQGSEA. This CDR3 comprises 14 residues. DNA for the CDR3: TGCAGCGGCGGACTAGCGGGGGCCTACAATGAGCAGTTCTTC. Residues: CSGGLAGAYNEQFF.

CDR3 nucleotide sequence: TGTGCCAGCAGCGTAGGCGGGGCCACCAATGAGCAGTTCTTC. Residues: CASSVGGATNEQFF. The V call is TRBV5-4, the J call TRBJ2-1; the D gene is possibly TRBD2 (6 bases). CDR3 length: 14 amino acids. Trimming left V 4 bases short and J 6 bases short, with 14 bases between. In germline, CDR1 is SGHNT, CDR2 YYREEE (reference sequence).

V gene TRBV29-1 combines with J gene TRBJ1-1; 7 bases line up with TRBD1. Unmatched junction bases numbered 2, after V lost 3 bases and J lost 1 base. The CDR3 loop spans 13 amino acids. The V gene's germline CDR1 is SQVTM and CDR2 ANQGSEA. The CDR3 region is CSVDGTANTEAFF. CDR3 bases: TGCAGCGTTGACGGGACAGCGAACACTGAAGCTTTCTTT.

The chain has TRBV7-2 and TRBJ2-2, with D maybe TRBD2 (7 bases). CDR1 is SGHTA and CDR2 is FQGNSA in the germline V gene. Trimming removed 5 bases at V and 3 bases at J, with 22 bases between. The CDR3 runs to 18 residues. The CDR3 loop reads CASSGRGGGRLDTGELFF. The CDR3, as DNA: TGTGCCAGCAGCGGACGTGGGGGCGGGAGACTAGACACCGGGGAGCTGTTTTTT.

The chain combines TRBV5-3 with TRBJ1-2; D remains ambiguous. TRBV5-3 belongs to the ORF category, with a function that is uncertain. V was trimmed by 2 bases and J by 4 bases, leaving 12 bases between them. The CDR3 has 14 amino acids. The CDR3 reads CARSFTSTLYGYTF. The CDR3, as DNA: TGTGCCAGAAGCTTTACTTCAACCCTCTATGGCTACACCTTC.

The chain joins TRBV7-8 to TRBJ1-1, with 9 bases fitting TRBD1. This CDR3 is 16 amino acids long. CDR1 is SGHVS and CDR2 is FQNEAQ in the germline V gene. V was clipped by 4 bases and J by 4 bases; unmatched bases: 10. CDR3 loop: CASSSGTGREGTEAFF. Written as DNA, the CDR3 is TGTGCCAGCAGCTCGGGGACAGGGCGAGAAGGCACTGAAGCTTTCTTT.

The chain couples TRBV19 to TRBJ2-7; maybe TRBD2 (6 bases). Germline CDR1 and CDR2: LNHDA and SQIVND (reference sequence). This CDR3 region has 16 residues. V gave up 5 bases and J gave up 0 bases, with 17 bases separating them. Here the CDR3 DNA reads TGTGCCAGTAGTTCCGATAGCGGACCGAGCTCCTACGAGCAGTACTTC. Amino acid sequence: CASSSDSGPSSYEQYF.

The rearrangement uses TRBV7-8 and TRBJ1-5; TRBD1 might be the D (5 bases). In germline, CDR1 is SGHVS, CDR2 FQNEAQ. The CDR3 has 16 amino acids. Trimming left V 1 base short and J 2 bases short, with 12 bases between. The CDR3 sequence is CASSLEGIRGNQPQHF. Here the CDR3 DNA reads TGTGCCAGCAGCTTAGAGGGGATTCGGGGCAATCAGCCCCAGCATTTT.

This chain connects TRBV14 to TRBJ2-7, with D maybe TRBD2 (6 bases). V shed 1 base and J shed 3 bases, with 13 bases lying between them. Germline V gene sequence: CDR1 SGHDN, CDR2 FVKESK. CDR3 length: 15 residues. CDR3 loop: CASSQARGPNYEQYF. In DNA form, the CDR3 reads TGTGCCAGCAGCCAAGCGCGGGGACCGAACTACGAGCAGTACTTC.

This clone was observed a single time. The genes are TRBV24-1 and TRBJ1-4; possible D gene TRBD1, 6 bases. This CDR3 is 16 amino acids long. With 3 bases removed from V and 3 bases from J, the gap between germline ends came to 13 bases. In germline, CDR1 is KGHDR, CDR2 SFDVKD. For the CDR3, the DNA is TGTGCCACCAGTGATGGTACAGGGTTAGCTAATGAAAAACTGTTTTTT. Protein: CATSDGTGLANEKLFF.

As DNA, the CDR3 is TGTGCCTGGAGTGTAGGTGGGAGGATAAACATTCAGTACTTC. Translating it yields CAWSVGGRINIQYF. The rearrangement uses TRBV30 and TRBJ2-4; D perhaps matches TRBD2 (6 bases). V lost 0 bases and J lost 6, with 12 bases in between. Germline loops: CDR1 GTSNPN, CDR2 SVGIG (reference sequence). This CDR3 contains 14 residues. Full variable domain (rest looked up from reference TRBV30 and TRBJ2-4): SQTIHQWPATLVQPVGSPLSLECTVEGTSNPNLYWYRQAAGRGLQLLFYSVGIGQISSEVPQNLSASRPQDRQFILSSKKLLLSDSGFYLCAWSVGGRINIQYFGAGTRLSVL.

Here the CDR3 DNA reads TGTGCCTGTCCCGAAGGCAGGGAGGTAGGTGAGCAGTTCTTC. As protein: CACPEGREVGEQFF. The chain recombines TRBV30 with TRBJ2-1, with D possibly being TRBD2 (6 bases). The CDR3 totals 14 residues. CDR1 is GTSNPN and CDR2 is SVGIG in the germline V gene (reference sequence). The V gene lost 6 bases and the J gene lost 9 bases, with 21 bases spanning the gap.

The chain combines TRBV11-2 with TRBJ1-2; 9 nucleotides align to TRBD1. Germline V gene data show CDR1 as SGHAT and CDR2 as FQNNGV. The V segment lost 4 bases and the J segment 3 bases; nucleotides outside the gene matches: 3. CDR3 length: 14 amino acids. DNA for the CDR3: TGTGCCAGCAGCTCCGACAGGGGGGACTATGGCTACACCTTC. Translated, it gives CASSSDRGDYGYTF.

The V call is TRBV3-1 (or the pseudogene TRBV3-2), the J call TRBJ1-2; D perhaps matches TRBD1 (5 bases). CDR1 is LGHDT, CDR2 YNNKEL, per germline (reference sequence). V lost 4 bases and J 4 bases, leaving 16 bases between the germline ends. CDR3 length equals 15 residues. This chain's CDR3 is CASSPNPGIGYGYTF. As DNA, the CDR3 is TGTGCCAGCAGCCCAAACCCAGGGATAGGCTATGGCTACACCTTC.

The chain couples TRBV2 to TRBJ2-5; 13 bases are a match to TRBD2. The ends lost 5 bases at V and 5 bases at J; junction bases unmatched: 5. The germline V gene has CDR1 SNHLY and CDR2 FYNNEI. The CDR3 is 15 residues long. The CDR3 loop is CASSLLAGGTETQYF. For the CDR3, the DNA is TGTGCCAGCAGTCTACTAGCGGGAGGGACGGAGACCCAGTACTTC.

The chain links TRBV7-3 to TRBJ2-1; 11 bases agree with TRBD2. CDR1 and CDR2 from the germline V gene are SGHTA and FQGTGA. Losses at the gene ends were 5 bases for V and 2 bases for J; bases not matched to a gene: 2. The CDR3 runs to 15 residues. The CDR3 nucleotides are TGTGCCAGCAGCCTACTAGCGGGAGCCTACAATGAGCAGTTCTTC. Residues: CASSLLAGAYNEQFF.